The present entry profiles one T cell receptor beta chain with its context. Its antigen remains unidentified. This sample was included in a study of OX40 agonist ivuxolimab in advanced cancers. Overall study: Partial responses were achieved by three patients: one hepatocellular carcinoma, two cutaneous melanoma.

Germline lookup yields CDR1 LNHNV and CDR2 YYDKDF (reference sequence). Trimming pared 0 bases from V and 4 bases from J, leaving 10 bases between. There are 15 residues in the CDR3. Profiling relied on immunoSEQ multiplex PCR, and the TCRdb table lists in-frame clones only, not all of them. The sample holds tens of thousands of clones, roughly 90% seen once. Prior autoimmune disease or systemic immunosuppression barred patients. Collection of blood occurred at baseline, at cycle 4 day 1, and at cycle 7 day 1. Whole-study findings and limits: Average numbers of expanded clones were greater in CD8+ T cells than in CD4+.

The clonotype originates from an adult with an advanced solid tumor such as melanoma, head and neck, liver or kidney cancer. Specimen: CD4+ or CD8+ T cells sorted from blood, collected in a trial of the OX40 agonist ivuxolimab. The chain carries TRBV15 and TRBJ2-1; D unclear. The CDR3 DNA reads as TGTGCCACCAGCAGAGATCGGGCAGAATACAATGAGCAGTTCTTC. This translates into CATSRDRAEYNEQFF. Drawing the rest from reference TRBV15 and TRBJ2-1, the complete variable domain is DAMVIQNPRYQVTQFGKPVTLSCSQTLNHNVMYWYQQKSSQAPKLLFHYYDKDFNNEADTPDNFQSRRPNTSFCFLDIRSPGLGDTAMYLCATSRDRAEYNEQFFGPGTRLTVL.